A single sample gave rise to the 14 T cell receptor beta chains below, sequenced in a study of T cell clones after liver transplantation. Sequencing was performed with immunoSEQ multiplex PCR; in TCRdb, only in-frame clones are kept and a portion is missing. The sample lists tens of thousands of clones; about 92% were seen once. The material sequenced was CD4+ T cells from blood, taken before liver transplant. The receptor source for this set is a human donor who received a liver transplant.

V and J are TRBV5-1 and TRBJ2-5; no firm D call. Between the trimmed V and J ends, which lost 4 bases and 5 bases, there was a span of 12 bases. The CDR3 is 13 amino acids. Germline values: CDR1 SGHRS, CDR2 YFSETQ. Here the CDR3 reads CASSKVPGETQYF. The CDR3 DNA reads TGCGCCAGCAGCAAGGTGCCCGGGGAGACCCAGTACTTC. Full variable domain (outside the CDR3, taken from reference TRBV5-1 and TRBJ2-5): KAGVTQTPRYLIKTRGQQVTLSCSPISGHRSVSWYQQTPGQGLQFLFEYFSETQRNKGNFPGRFSGRQFSNSRSEMNVSTLELGDSALYLCASSKVPGETQYFGPGTRLLVL.

The V and J genes are TRBV5-1 and TRBJ2-1, with 8 nucleotides matching TRBD1. Germline V lookup: CDR1 SGHRS, CDR2 YFSETQ. V lost 0 bases to trimming and J lost 4 bases; unmatched junction nucleotides: 9. The CDR3 runs 17 residues. CDR3 bases: TGCGCCAGCAGCTTGGGGACAGGGACTTCGGGGTACAATGAGCAGTTCTTC. It codes for CASSLGTGTSGYNEQFF.

The gene calls are TRBV7-3 and TRBJ1-2, with 8 bases lining up with TRBD1. Unmatched junction bases numbered 6, after V lost 5 bases and J lost 7 bases. Germline values: CDR1 SGHTA, CDR2 FQGTGA. The CDR3 has 13 residues. In DNA, the CDR3 is TGTGCCAGCAGCCAAGGACAGGGATTTGGCTACACCTTC. This codes for CASSQGQGFGYTF.

The chain has TRBV4-1 and TRBJ1-3, with 7 bases fitting TRBD1. CDR3 size: 19 residues. Germline values: CDR1 MGHRA, CDR2 YSYEKL. Unmatched junction bases numbered 16, after V lost 4 bases and J lost 1 base. This CDR3 is CASSLFGGGLAGSGNTIYF. The DNA of the CDR3 is TGCGCCAGCAGCCTCTTCGGAGGGGGCCTAGCGGGTTCTGGAAACACCATATATTTT.

This chain uses TRBV9 with TRBJ2-2; possibly TRBD1 or TRBD2 for D (7 bases each). This CDR3 is built from 17 residues. V lost 4 bases, J lost 7 bases, and 23 bases lay in between. Per the germline V gene, CDR1 is SGDLS and CDR2 is YYNGEE. As DNA, the CDR3 is TGTGCCAGCAGCCCCAGGGGGAGCGGGATTAGTCACGGGGAGCTGTTTTTT. Protein sequence: CASSPRGSGISHGELFF.

The rearrangement uses TRBV28 and TRBJ1-1; 7 bases are shared with TRBD1. Germline assignment: CDR1 MDHEN and CDR2 SYDVKM. This CDR3 region has 13 residues. With V trimmed by 2 bases and J by 11 bases, 8 bases remained unmatched. DNA for the CDR3: TGTGCCAGCAGTTTAGTTGTGGGACAGTGGGCTTTCTTT. It specifies CASSLVVGQWAFF.

This rearrangement joins TRBV21-1 to TRBJ2-7; the table's D call TRBD1 went unverified against the DNA. TRBV21-1 represents a pseudogene. The CDR3 consists of 13 residues. The CDR3 DNA reads as TGTGCCAGCAGCAACGACGAAGGACACAAAGAGTACTTC. It encodes CASSNDEGHKEYF.

The chain joins TRBV13 to TRBJ1-2; tentatively, D is TRBD1 (5 bases). The CDR3 is 13 amino acids. Germline V CDR1 and CDR2: PRHDT, FYEKMQ (reference sequence). Trimming shortened V by 4 bases and J by 0 bases, and 6 bases separated the two germline ends. The CDR3 coding sequence is TGTGCCAGCAGCTCGACAGCTAACTATGGCTACACCTTC. It translates to CASSSTANYGYTF.

The chain uses TRBV18 and TRBJ2-2; D call uncertain. Trimming removed 1 base at V and 8 bases at J, with 14 bases between. The CDR3 is made up of 15 amino acids. In germline, CDR1 is KGHSH, CDR2 LQKENI. The CDR3 coding sequence is TGTGCCAGCTCACCACTCAAAACGAGCTCGGGGGAGCTGTTTTTT. Protein: CASSPLKTSSGELFF. The whole variable domain, filled in from reference TRBV18 and TRBJ2-2, reads NAGVMQNPRHLVRRRGQEARLRCSPMKGHSHVYWYRQLPEEGLKFMVYLQKENIIDESGMPKERFSAEFPKEGPSILRIQQVVRGDSAAYFCASSPLKTSSGELFFGEGSRLTVL.

The chain uses TRBV6-5 and TRBJ2-7; no clear D. Germline V gene sequence: CDR1 MNHEY, CDR2 SVGAGI. V was shortened by 6 bases and J by 6 bases, with 18 bases between the two germline ends. There are 14 residues in the CDR3. The CDR3 is CASRPLGVDREQYF. The CDR3 DNA is TGTGCCAGCAGACCTCTCGGAGTGGATCGCGAGCAGTACTTC.

This clone was detected only once. J is TRBJ2-7 and V is TRBV7-2, with D possibly matching TRBD1 (5 bases). Germline V CDR1 and CDR2: SGHTA, FQGNSA. V was shortened by 5 bases and J by 1 base, with 9 bases between the two germline ends. This CDR3 region has 13 residues. The CDR3 loop reads CASSNRFSYEQYF. The CDR3 DNA is TGTGCCAGCAGCAACAGGTTTTCCTACGAGCAGTACTTC.

This clone was seen a few times. The chain couples TRBV15 to TRBJ2-1; D might be TRBD2 (5 bases). The CDR3 spans 13 residues. The V end lost 0 bases, the J end lost 9 bases, and 9 bases lay between the germline ends. Germline loops: CDR1 LNHNV, CDR2 YYDKDF (reference sequence). In DNA form, the CDR3 reads TGTGCCACCAGCAGAGATCCCGGAGGTGAGCAGTTCTTC. Its protein is CATSRDPGGEQFF.

V and J are TRBV2 and TRBJ2-1; 8 nucleotides align to TRBD1. V dropped 6 bases and J dropped 7; count of bases not matched to a gene: 8. This CDR3 region has 14 residues. Germline V gene data show CDR1 as SNHLY and CDR2 as FYNNEI. CDR3 in DNA: TGTGCCAGCAGCCCATCGGACAGGGCGAATGAGCAGTTCTTC. It yields the protein CASSPSDRANEQFF.

The chain carries TRBV5-1 and TRBJ1-2; unclear D gene. The V end lost 5 bases, the J end lost 0 bases, and 11 bases lay between the germline ends. The CDR3 covers 14 residues. CDR1 and CDR2 from the germline V gene are SGHRS and YFSETQ. CDR3 loop: CASSVNPTNYGYTF. DNA for the CDR3: TGCGCCAGCAGTGTTAACCCGACTAACTATGGCTACACCTTC.